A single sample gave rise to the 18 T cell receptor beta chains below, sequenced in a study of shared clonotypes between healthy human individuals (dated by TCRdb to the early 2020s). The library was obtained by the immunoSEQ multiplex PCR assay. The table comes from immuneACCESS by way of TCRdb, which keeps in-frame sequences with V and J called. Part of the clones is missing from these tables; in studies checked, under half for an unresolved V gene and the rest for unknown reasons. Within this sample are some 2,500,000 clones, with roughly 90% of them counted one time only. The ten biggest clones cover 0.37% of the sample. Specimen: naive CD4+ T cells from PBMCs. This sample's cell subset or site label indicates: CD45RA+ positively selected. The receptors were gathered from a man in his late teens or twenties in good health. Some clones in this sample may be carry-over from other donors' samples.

The CDR3 reads CASSLVDGQPQHF. As DNA, the CDR3 is TGTGCCAGCTCACTGGTGGATGGTCAGCCCCAGCATTTT. The chain is built from TRBV18 and TRBJ1-5; D gene unclear. Germline values: CDR1 KGHSH, CDR2 LQKENI. V shed 4 bases and J shed 6 bases, with 10 bases lying between them. The CDR3 totals 13 residues. Based on the CDR3 plus reference TRBV18 and TRBJ1-5, the full variable domain is NAGVMQNPRHLVRRRGQEARLRCSPMKGHSHVYWYRQLPEEGLKFMVYLQKENIIDESGMPKERFSAEFPKEGPSILRIQQVVRGDSAAYFCASSLVDGQPQHFGDGTRLSIL.

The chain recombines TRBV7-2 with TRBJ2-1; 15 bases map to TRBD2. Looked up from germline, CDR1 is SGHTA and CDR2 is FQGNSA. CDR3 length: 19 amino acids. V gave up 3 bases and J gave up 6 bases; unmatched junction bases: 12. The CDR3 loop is CASSFPKGTSGRRGNEQFF. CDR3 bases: TGTGCCAGCAGCTTCCCCAAAGGGACTAGCGGGAGGAGGGGCAATGAGCAGTTCTTC.

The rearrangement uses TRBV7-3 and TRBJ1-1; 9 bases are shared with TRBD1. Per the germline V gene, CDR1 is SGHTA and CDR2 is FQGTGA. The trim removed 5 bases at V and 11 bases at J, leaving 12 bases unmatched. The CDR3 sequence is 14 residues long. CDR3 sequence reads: CASSLIPGQGLAFF. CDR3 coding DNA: TGTGCCAGCAGCCTAATTCCGGGACAGGGATTGGCTTTCTTT.

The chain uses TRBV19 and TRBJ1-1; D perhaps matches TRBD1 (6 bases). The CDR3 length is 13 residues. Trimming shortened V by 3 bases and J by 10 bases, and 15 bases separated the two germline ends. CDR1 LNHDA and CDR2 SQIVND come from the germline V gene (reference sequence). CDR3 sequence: CASSMDNRVAAFF. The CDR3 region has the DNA TGTGCCAGTAGTATGGACAACAGGGTTGCAGCTTTCTTT.

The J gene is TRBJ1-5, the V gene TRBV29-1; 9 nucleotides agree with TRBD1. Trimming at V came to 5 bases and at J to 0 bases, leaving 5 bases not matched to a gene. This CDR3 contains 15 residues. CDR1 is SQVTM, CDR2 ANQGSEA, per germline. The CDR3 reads CSVLGQGNSNQPQHF. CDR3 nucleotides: TGCAGCGTTCTTGGACAGGGGAATAGCAATCAGCCCCAGCATTTT.

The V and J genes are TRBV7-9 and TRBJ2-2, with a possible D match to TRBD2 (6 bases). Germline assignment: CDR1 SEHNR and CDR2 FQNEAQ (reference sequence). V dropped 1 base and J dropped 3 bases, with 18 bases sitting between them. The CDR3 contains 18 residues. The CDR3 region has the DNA TGTGCCAGCAGCTTAGTTTCTTCGGGGGTCAGCTACACCGGGGAGCTGTTTTTT. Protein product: CASSLVSSGVSYTGELFF.

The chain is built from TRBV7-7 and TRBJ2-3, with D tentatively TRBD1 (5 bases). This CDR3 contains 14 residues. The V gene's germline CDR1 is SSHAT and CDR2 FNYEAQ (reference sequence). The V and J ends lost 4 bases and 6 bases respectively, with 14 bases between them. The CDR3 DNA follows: TGTGCCAGCAGCTCAGTGGGGCCAGCCGATACGCAGTATTTT. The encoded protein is CASSSVGPADTQYF.

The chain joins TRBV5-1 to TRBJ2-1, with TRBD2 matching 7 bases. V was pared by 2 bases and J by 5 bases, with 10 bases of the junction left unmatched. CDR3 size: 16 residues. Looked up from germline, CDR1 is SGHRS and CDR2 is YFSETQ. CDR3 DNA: TGCGCCAGCAGCTTTGGTGTGCGGGAGCCCCACAATGAGCAGTTCTTC. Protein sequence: CASSFGVREPHNEQFF.

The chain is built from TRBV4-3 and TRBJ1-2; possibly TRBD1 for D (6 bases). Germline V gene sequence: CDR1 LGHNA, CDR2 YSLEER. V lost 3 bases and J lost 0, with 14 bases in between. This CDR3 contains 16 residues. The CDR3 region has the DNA TGCGCCAGCAGCCAGCAACAGGGCCTCTCTAACTATGGCTACACCTTC. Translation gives CASSQQQGLSNYGYTF.

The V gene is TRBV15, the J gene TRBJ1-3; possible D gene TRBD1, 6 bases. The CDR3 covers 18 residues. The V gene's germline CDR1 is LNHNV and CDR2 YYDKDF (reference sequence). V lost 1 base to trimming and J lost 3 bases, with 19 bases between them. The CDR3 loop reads CATSRAGQSPNVGNTIYF. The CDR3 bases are TGTGCCACCAGCAGAGCGGGACAAAGCCCCAACGTTGGAAACACCATATATTTT. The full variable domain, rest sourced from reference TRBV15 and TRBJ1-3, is DAMVIQNPRYQVTQFGKPVTLSCSQTLNHNVMYWYQQKSSQAPKLLFHYYDKDFNNEADTPDNFQSRRPNTSFCFLDIRSPGLGDTAMYLCATSRAGQSPNVGNTIYFGEGSWLTVV.

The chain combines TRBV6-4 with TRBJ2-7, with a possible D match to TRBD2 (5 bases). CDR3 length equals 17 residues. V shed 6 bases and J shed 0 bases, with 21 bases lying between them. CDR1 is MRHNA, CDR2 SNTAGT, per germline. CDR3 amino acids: CASRRTLDSRSSYEQYF. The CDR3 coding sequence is TGTGCCAGCAGAAGGACCCTGGACTCGAGGAGCTCCTACGAGCAGTACTTC.

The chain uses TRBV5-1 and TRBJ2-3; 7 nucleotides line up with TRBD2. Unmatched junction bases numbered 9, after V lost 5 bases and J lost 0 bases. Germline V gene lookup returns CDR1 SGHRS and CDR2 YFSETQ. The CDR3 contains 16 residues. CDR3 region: CASRSGNSGSTDTQYF. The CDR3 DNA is TGCGCCAGCAGATCGGGGAATAGCGGGAGCACAGATACGCAGTATTTT.

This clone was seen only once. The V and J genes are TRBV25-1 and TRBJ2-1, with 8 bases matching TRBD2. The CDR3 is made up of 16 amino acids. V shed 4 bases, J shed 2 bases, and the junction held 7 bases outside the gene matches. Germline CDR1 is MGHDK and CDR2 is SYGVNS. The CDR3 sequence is CASSAVTSGAYNEQFF. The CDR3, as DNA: TGTGCCAGCAGTGCCGTTACTAGCGGAGCCTACAATGAGCAGTTCTTC.

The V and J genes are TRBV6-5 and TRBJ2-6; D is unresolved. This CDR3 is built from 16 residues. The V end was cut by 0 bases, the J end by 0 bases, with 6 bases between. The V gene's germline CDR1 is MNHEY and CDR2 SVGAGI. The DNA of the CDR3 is TGTGCCAGCAGTTACTCCTCGAACTCTGGGGCCAACGTCCTGACTTTC. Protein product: CASSYSSNSGANVLTF.

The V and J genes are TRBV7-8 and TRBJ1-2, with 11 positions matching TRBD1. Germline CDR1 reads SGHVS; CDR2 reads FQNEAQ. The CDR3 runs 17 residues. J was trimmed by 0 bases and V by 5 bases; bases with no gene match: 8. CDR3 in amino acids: CASSHRTGGTANYGYTF. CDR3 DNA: TGTGCCAGCAGCCACCGGACAGGGGGCACCGCTAACTATGGCTACACCTTC.

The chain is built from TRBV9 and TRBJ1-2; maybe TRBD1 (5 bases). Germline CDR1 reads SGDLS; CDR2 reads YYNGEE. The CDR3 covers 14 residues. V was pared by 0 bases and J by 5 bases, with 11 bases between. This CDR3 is CASSVAGDPYGYTF. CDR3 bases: TGTGCCAGCAGCGTAGCGGGGGACCCGTATGGCTACACCTTC.

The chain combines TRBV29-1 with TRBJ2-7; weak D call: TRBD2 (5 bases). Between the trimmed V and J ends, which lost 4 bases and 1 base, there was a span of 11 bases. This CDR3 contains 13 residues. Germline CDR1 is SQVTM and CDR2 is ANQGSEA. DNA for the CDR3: TGCAGCGTTGTCGGGGTGCCGTCCTACGAGCAGTACTTC. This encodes CSVVGVPSYEQYF.

The CDR3, as DNA: TGTGCCAGCAGTTCCAGTCAGGGGAGCTCCTACGAGCAGTACTTC. It codes for CASSSSQGSSYEQYF. This chain uses TRBV21-1 with TRBJ2-7; the listed D gene, TRBD1, was not tested against the DNA. TRBV21-1 is termed a pseudogene. CDR3 length: 15 amino acids.